The 24 T cell receptor beta chains presented below share a single source sample, sequenced in a study of OX40 agonist ivuxolimab in advanced cancers. Sequencing used immunoSEQ multiplex PCR; TCRdb keeps in-frame clones, though not all of them. The data contain some 30,000 clones, about nine tenths of them singletons. Specimen: CD4+ or CD8+ T cells sorted from blood, collected in a trial of the OX40 agonist ivuxolimab. These receptors came from an adult with an advanced solid tumor such as melanoma, head and neck, liver or kidney cancer.

The CDR3 DNA reads TGTGCCAGCAGTGAAGAGCAGGGTTTGCATAATTCACCCCTCCACTTT. It encodes CASSEEQGLHNSPLHF. The rearrangement joins TRBV6-1 to TRBJ1-6, with D tentatively TRBD1 (5 bases). This CDR3 is built from 16 residues. The germline CDR1 and CDR2 sequences are MNHNS and SASEGT. Trimming removed 1 base at V and 5 bases at J, with 12 bases between.

The chain uses TRBV7-6 and TRBJ2-7; 9 nucleotides line up with TRBD1. There are 14 residues in the CDR3. Germline V gene lookup returns CDR1 SGHVS and CDR2 FNYEAQ. V was pared by 2 bases and J by 3 bases, with 2 bases of the junction left unmatched. The CDR3 DNA reads TGTGCCAGCAGCTTAAACAGGGGGCACTACGAGCAGTACTTC. Its protein product is CASSLNRGHYEQYF.

This clone appeared a few times. The J gene is TRBJ2-1, the V gene TRBV27, with D unclear. This CDR3 is 11 amino acids long. From germline, CDR1 is MNHEY and CDR2 SMNVEV (reference sequence). The ends were cut back, 5 bases at V and 3 bases at J, with 2 bases in the middle. CDR3 amino acids: CASSLYNEQFF. CDR3 sequence (DNA): TGTGCCAGCAGTCTCTACAATGAGCAGTTCTTC.

This clone is labeled medium-sized (0.01 to 0.1%). The chain recombines TRBV7-6 with TRBJ2-7; D may be TRBD1 (6 bases). This CDR3 has 14 amino acids. The germline V and J ends were trimmed by 2 bases and 3 bases, with 11 bases remaining between them. CDR1 is SGHVS, CDR2 FNYEAQ, per germline. CDR3 DNA: TGTGCCAGCAGCTTAAACAGGGCGCACTACGAGCAGTACTTC. This sequence encodes CASSLNRAHYEQYF.

V usage is TRBV7-8 and J usage is TRBJ2-1; 7 bases match TRBD2. The CDR3 totals 17 residues. Per germline, CDR1 SGHVS and CDR2 FQNEAQ. Trimming took 5 bases from V and 4 from J; bases not matched to a gene: 14. CDR3: CASSPGGGSMVYNEQFF. The CDR3, as DNA: TGTGCCAGCAGCCCGGGAGGTGGTAGCATGGTTTACAATGAGCAGTTCTTC.

This clone was counted only a few times. The chain joins TRBV19 to TRBJ1-5, with 7 positions matching TRBD1. The CDR3 has 12 amino acids. The germline CDR1 and CDR2 sequences are LNHDA and SQIVND (reference sequence). Germline trimming cut 7 bases from V and 4 bases from J; bases unmatched to any gene: 1. CDR3 in DNA: TGTGCCAGTAAACAGGGGAATCAGCCCCAGCATTTT. Residues: CASKQGNQPQHF.

The CDR3 DNA reads as TGTGCCAGCAGCTTAGTCGGGGCCGAGGAACGCGAGCAGTACTTC. Protein sequence: CASSLVGAEEREQYF. This chain connects TRBV7-9 to TRBJ2-7, with D perhaps matching TRBD1 or TRBD2 (5 bases each). V lost 1 base and J 6 bases, leaving 16 bases between the germline ends. CDR1 and CDR2 (germline): SEHNR, FQNEAQ (reference sequence). The CDR3 has 15 residues.

V is TRBV4-1 and J is TRBJ1-1, with D unresolved. The CDR3 totals 14 residues. V lost 2 bases and J lost 3, with 10 bases in between. The V gene's germline CDR1 is MGHRA and CDR2 YSYEKL. The chain's CDR3 is CASSQIGLYTEAFF. Written as DNA, the CDR3 is TGCGCCAGCAGCCAAATTGGACTTTACACTGAAGCTTTCTTT.

V gene TRBV2 combines with J gene TRBJ2-7; the D is unclear. Trimming stripped 6 bases from V and 9 bases from J, with 9 bases between. This CDR3 contains 10 residues. Germline CDR1 SNHLY, CDR2 FYNNEI. The CDR3 is CASSTVGQYF. DNA of the CDR3: TGTGCCAGCAGCACAGTTGGGCAGTACTTC.

The chain links TRBV4-3 to TRBJ1-4; maybe TRBD1 (6 bases). Germline V CDR1 and CDR2: LGHNA, YSLEER. V lost 0 bases and J lost 5, with 13 bases in between. The CDR3 extends over 16 amino acids. CDR3 in DNA: TGCGCCAGCAGCCAAGATTTGTGGCAGGGGAATGAAAAACTGTTTTTT. Its translation is CASSQDLWQGNEKLFF.

The chain couples TRBV14 to TRBJ2-3; the D gene is possibly TRBD2 (5 bases). The CDR3 covers 16 residues. Germline CDR1 and CDR2: SGHDN and FVKESK. Trimming stripped 5 bases from V and 0 bases from J, with 15 bases between. The CDR3 protein is CASSVRSSKSTDTQYF. DNA for the CDR3: TGTGCCAGCAGCGTCCGATCTAGCAAGAGCACAGATACGCAGTATTTT.

This clone was seen just once. V and J are TRBV7-6 and TRBJ2-7; 8 bases match TRBD1. This CDR3 is 15 amino acids long. Germline V CDR1 and CDR2: SGHVS, FNYEAQ. The junction had 7 bases not matched to a gene; V was cut back by 1 base and J by 5 bases. The CDR3 sequence: CASSLGAGGMDEQYF. The CDR3 DNA follows: TGTGCCAGCAGCTTAGGGGCAGGGGGCATGGACGAGCAGTACTTC.

V and J are TRBV4-3 and TRBJ2-2; 7 nucleotides match TRBD2. Germline V gives CDR1 LGHNA, CDR2 YSLEER. The trim removed 0 bases at V and 5 bases at J, leaving 6 bases unmatched. The CDR3 has 16 residues. CDR3 DNA: TGCGCCAGCAGCCAAGATCTGGCGGGAGTGACCGGGGAGCTGTTTTTT. It specifies CASSQDLAGVTGELFF.

The genes are TRBV4-1 and TRBJ2-5; 9 bases align to TRBD2. Losses at the gene ends were 0 bases for V and 4 bases for J; bases not matched to a gene: 6. This CDR3 has 16 residues. Germline lookup yields CDR1 MGHRA and CDR2 YSYEKL. CDR3 coding DNA: TGCGCCAGCAGCCAAGATGGCGGGGGGGTGGGAGAGACCCAGTACTTC. It specifies CASSQDGGGVGETQYF.

V gene TRBV6-1 combines with J gene TRBJ2-7; D gene unclear. V lost 1 base to trimming and J lost 0 bases, with 7 bases between them. This CDR3 is built from 14 residues. Per germline, CDR1 MNHNS and CDR2 SASEGT. The CDR3 spells CASSEGRISYEQYF. The CDR3 DNA is TGTGCCAGCAGTGAAGGACGGATCTCCTACGAGCAGTACTTC.

The chain is built from TRBV6-1 and TRBJ2-2; 10 bases map to TRBD2. The trim removed 0 bases at V and 0 bases at J, leaving 10 bases unmatched. The CDR3 is 20 amino acids. Germline V gene data show CDR1 as MNHNS and CDR2 as SASEGT. The DNA of the CDR3 is TGTGCCAGCAGTGAAGCAGGGGGAGTAGCGGGGGGAACGAACACCGGGGAGCTGTTTTTT. Translated, it gives CASSEAGGVAGGTNTGELFF.

This clone appeared a single time. The rearrangement uses TRBV27 and TRBJ2-3; 12 bases agree with TRBD2. This CDR3 is built from 17 residues. Germline loops: CDR1 MNHEY, CDR2 SMNVEV (reference sequence). V shed 7 bases and J 3 bases; nucleotides not matched to a gene: 11. The CDR3 coding sequence is TGTGCCAGCAATTACCTATCTAGCGGGAGGGGGACAGATACGCAGTATTTT. Protein: CASNYLSSGRGTDTQYF.

The gene calls are TRBV9 and TRBJ1-3, with D possibly matching TRBD1 (5 bases). The CDR3 is made up of 14 amino acids. V lost 4 bases and J lost 4, with 12 bases in between. The germline V gene has CDR1 SGDLS and CDR2 YYNGEE. The CDR3 protein is CASSTGAQGNTIYF. CDR3 DNA: TGTGCCAGCAGCACCGGGGCGCAGGGAAACACCATATATTTT.

The chain couples TRBV15 to TRBJ2-5; no reliable D call. V was cut by 0 bases and J by 7 bases, with 15 bases left in between. The CDR3 consists of 15 residues. CDR1 LNHNV and CDR2 YYDKDF come from the germline V gene (reference sequence). Written as DNA, the CDR3 is TGTGCCACCAGCAGAGAACTAACGGTTTTAGGGACCCAGTACTTC. It codes for CATSRELTVLGTQYF. The variable domain in full, with the rest retrieved from reference TRBV15 and TRBJ2-5, is DAMVIQNPRYQVTQFGKPVTLSCSQTLNHNVMYWYQQKSSQAPKLLFHYYDKDFNNEADTPDNFQSRRPNTSFCFLDIRSPGLGDTAMYLCATSRELTVLGTQYFGPGTRLLVL.

The chain employs TRBV28 and TRBJ1-1; 8 positions match TRBD1. The CDR3 extends over 14 amino acids. After removal of 6 bases from V and 4 bases from J, the junction contained 7 bases not matched to a gene. CDR1 is MDHEN and CDR2 is SYDVKM in the germline V gene. The CDR3 spells CASSSPGGSTEAFF. DNA for the CDR3: TGTGCCAGCAGCTCACCAGGGGGCAGCACTGAAGCTTTCTTT.

The chain recombines TRBV27 with TRBJ1-4; D gene uncertain. The CDR3 length is 15 residues. Trimming took 7 bases from V and 8 from J, leaving 20 bases between them. Per germline, CDR1 MNHEY and CDR2 SMNVEV (reference sequence). The CDR3 DNA reads TGTGCCAGCACCCCAACCGGGAACCTAGGGGAAAAACTGTTTTTT. It encodes CASTPTGNLGEKLFF. Together with reference TRBV27 and TRBJ1-4, the CDR3 gives the full variable domain: EAQVTQNPRYLITVTGKKLTVTCSQNMNHEYMSWYRQDPGLGLRQIYYSMNVEVTDKGDVPEGYKVSRKEKRNFPLILESPSPNQTSLYFCASTPTGNLGEKLFFGSGTQLSVL.

This chain links TRBV9 with TRBJ1-1, with D maybe TRBD1 (6 bases). Trimming shortened V by 7 bases and J by 0 bases, and 16 bases separated the two germline ends. The CDR3 length is 15 residues. The germline V gene has CDR1 SGDLS and CDR2 YYNGEE. As DNA, the CDR3 is TGTGCCAGCTCAAGGGGGGGATTAATGAACACTGAAGCTTTCTTT. Protein: CASSRGGLMNTEAFF.

This clone was seen only once. The chain is built from TRBV30 and TRBJ1-2; tentative D call: TRBD1 (5 bases). The CDR3 has 11 residues. Germline assignment: CDR1 GTSNPN and CDR2 SVGIG (reference sequence). The V end was cut by 7 bases, the J end by 8 bases, with 14 bases between. CDR3 sequence reads: CASNARAGYTF. The CDR3 nucleotides are TGTGCCTCAAATGCCAGGGCGGGCTACACCTTC.

The V gene is TRBV6-5, the J gene TRBJ1-2; D not certain. Germline assignment: CDR1 MNHEY and CDR2 SVGAGI. V gave up 2 bases and J gave up 3 bases, with 10 bases separating them. CDR3 size: 14 residues. As DNA, the CDR3 is TGTGCCAGCAGTTACGGGCCGTCCGACTATGGCTACACCTTC. Protein sequence: CASSYGPSDYGYTF.